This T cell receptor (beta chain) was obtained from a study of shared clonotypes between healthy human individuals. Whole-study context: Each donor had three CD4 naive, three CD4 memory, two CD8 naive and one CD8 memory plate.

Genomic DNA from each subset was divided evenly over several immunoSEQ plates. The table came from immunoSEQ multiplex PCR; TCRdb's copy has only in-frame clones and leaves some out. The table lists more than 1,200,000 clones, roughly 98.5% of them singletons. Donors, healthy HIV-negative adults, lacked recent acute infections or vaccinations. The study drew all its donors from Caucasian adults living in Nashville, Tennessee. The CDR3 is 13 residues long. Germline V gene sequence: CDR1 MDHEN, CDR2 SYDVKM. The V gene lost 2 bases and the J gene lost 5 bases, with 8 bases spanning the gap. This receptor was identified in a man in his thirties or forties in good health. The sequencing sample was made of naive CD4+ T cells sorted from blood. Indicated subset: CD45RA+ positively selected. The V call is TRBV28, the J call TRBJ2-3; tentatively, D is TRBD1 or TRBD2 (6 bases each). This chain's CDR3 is CASSLGGRDTQYF. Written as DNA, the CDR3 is TGTGCCAGCAGTTTAGGGGGGCGAGATACGCAGTATTTT.